This TCR beta chain emerged from a study of blood T cell repertoires in COVID-19. At the level of the study: The United States, Italy and Spain provided the acute and convalescent COVID-19 samples.

Germline CDR1 and CDR2: SGHRS and YFSETQ. V was pared by 4 bases and J by 0 bases, with 11 bases between. The CDR3 contains 15 residues. Sequencing used immunoSEQ multiplex PCR; TCRdb keeps in-frame clones, though not all of them. The sample lists about 67,000 clones, 75% to 85% occurring once. The gene calls are TRBV5-1 and TRBJ2-1, with D possibly matching TRBD2 (5 bases). The sequencing sample was made of peripheral blood. The receptor was derived from a woman in her sixties or seventies with acute or convalescent COVID-19. CDR3 sequence (DNA): TGCGCCAGCAGCGAGGGCGGAAGCTCCTACAATGAGCAGTTCTTC. It codes for CASSEGGSSYNEQFF.